This T cell receptor beta chain was sequenced for a study of T cells after yellow fever vaccination. General observations from the study: The study noted that FACS-sorted repertoires could contain abundant clonotypes contaminating from the bulk population. Shared CD4/CD8 clonotypes were a small share, likely from convergent recombination.

The junction had 4 bases not matched to a gene; V was cut back by 0 bases and J by 1 base. The CDR3 totals 17 residues. Germline lookup yields CDR1 MNHEY and CDR2 SVGAGI. Template switching by 5'RACE produced TCR cDNA, adding a universal primer site and UMIs. Each CDR3 protein is one row after TCRdb ran MiXCR on the 5' RACE reads. The table has 200,000 to 300,000 distinct CDR3 sequences, about an eighth seen once. In regard to this clonotype: Its antigen is undetermined.

The chain combines TRBV6-5 with TRBJ2-1, with TRBD2 matching 9 bases. The sequencing used CD4+ T cells sorted from PBMCs, collected 45 days after the yellow fever booster vaccination. The TCR sequence derives from a man aged 30 to 39 who received the YFV17D yellow fever vaccine. CDR3 DNA sequence: TGTGCCAGCAGTTACTCGACCAGCGGGAGGTCCTACAATGAGCAGTTCTTC. Amino acid sequence: CASSYSTSGRSYNEQFF.